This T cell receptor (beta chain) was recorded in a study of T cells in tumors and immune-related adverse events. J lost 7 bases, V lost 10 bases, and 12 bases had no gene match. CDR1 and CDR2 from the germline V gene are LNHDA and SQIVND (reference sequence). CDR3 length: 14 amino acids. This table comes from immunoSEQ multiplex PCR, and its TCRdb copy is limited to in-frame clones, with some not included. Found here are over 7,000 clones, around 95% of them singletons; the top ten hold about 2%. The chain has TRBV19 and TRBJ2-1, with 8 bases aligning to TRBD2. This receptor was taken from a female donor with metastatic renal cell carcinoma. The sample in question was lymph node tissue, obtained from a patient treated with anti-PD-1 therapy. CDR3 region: CATTQREKLNEQFF. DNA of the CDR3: TGTGCCACTACCCAGCGGGAGAAATTGAATGAGCAGTTCTTC.